One and the same sample provided the 27 T cell receptor beta chains below, sequenced in a study of vaccination and CD4 T cells after COVID-19. The treatment: approximately nine-day PBMC culture with coronavirus spike peptide pools or control peptides (ViraFEST assay). Scientists ran DNA taken from cultured CD4+ T cells through the Oncomine TCR Beta short-read assay for sequencing. TCRdb reprocessed the PCR reads with MiXCR, giving one entry per CDR3 protein. The sample includes some 15,000 distinct CDR3 sequences, 48% of them seen just once. Their antigen targets remain unknown. The sequencing input was CD4+ T cells from blood, cultured in vitro. All receptors derive from a human donor who had recovered from COVID-19.

This clonotype occurred a few times. V and J are TRBV6-1 and TRBJ1-6, with D tentatively TRBD1 (5 bases). Germline CDR1 reads MNHNS; CDR2 reads SASEGT. This CDR3 spans 14 amino acids. Between the trimmed V and J ends, which lost 10 bases and 4 bases, there was a span of 14 bases. The CDR3 is CATQTGTYNSPLHF. CDR3 coding DNA: TGTGCCACCCAGACGGGGACTTATAATTCACCCCTCCACTTT.

V usage is TRBV28 and J usage is TRBJ2-2; D may match TRBD1 or TRBD2 (5 bases each). V lost 8 bases to trimming and J lost 0 bases, with 16 bases between them. The CDR3 extends over 16 amino acids. CDR1 and CDR2 (germline): MDHEN, SYDVKM. The CDR3 is CASERLGTPNTGELFF. CDR3 in DNA: TGTGCCAGCGAAAGACTCGGGACCCCGAACACCGGGGAGCTGTTTTTT.

This clonotype was recorded once. The V and J genes are TRBV7-8 and TRBJ1-3, with TRBD1 as a possible D gene (5 bases). This CDR3 contains 16 residues. The V end lost 2 bases, the J end lost 4 bases, and 15 bases lay between the germline ends. Germline assignment: CDR1 SGHVS and CDR2 FQNEAQ. The CDR3 here is CASSLNAAGPGNTIYF. CDR3 bases: TGTGCCAGCAGCTTAAACGCAGCAGGGCCAGGAAACACCATATATTTT.

This clonotype was detected only a few times. This chain joins TRBV20-1 and TRBJ1-5, with a possible D match to TRBD1 (6 bases). CDR1 DFQATT and CDR2 SNEGSKA come from the germline V gene (reference sequence). This CDR3 has 17 residues. Trimming cost V 6 bases and J 2 bases, with 23 bases left between them. The CDR3 here is CSAHPPGQIMGNQPQHF. DNA for the CDR3: TGCAGTGCCCACCCCCCGGGACAAATTATGGGCAATCAGCCCCAGCATTTT.

The J gene is TRBJ2-5, the V gene TRBV11-3, with D perhaps matching TRBD2 (5 bases). The germline CDR1 and CDR2 sequences are SGHNT and YENEEA. CDR3 length: 14 amino acids. The V end was cut by 5 bases, the J end by 5 bases, with 15 bases between. The DNA of the CDR3 is TGTGCCAGCAGCCCGCAGGACTCGGCGGAGACCCAGTACTTC. Translating gives CASSPQDSAETQYF.

This clonotype turned up a few times. The chain carries TRBV20-1 and TRBJ2-5; TRBD2 might be the D (5 bases). Germline V lookup: CDR1 DFQATT, CDR2 SNEGSKA (reference sequence). The ends were cut back, 4 bases at V and 1 base at J, with 10 bases in the middle. The CDR3 runs to 13 residues. The CDR3 coding sequence is TGCAGTGCTACCACTAGGACCCAAGAGACCCAGTACTTC. Translation: CSATTRTQETQYF.

The rearrangement joins TRBV27 to TRBJ2-1; 10 bases are a match to TRBD2. V lost 3 bases to trimming and J lost 1 base; unmatched junction nucleotides: 3. This CDR3 region has 16 residues. CDR1 and CDR2 (germline): MNHEY, SMNVEV (reference sequence). CDR3 protein: CASSFRSGRSYNEQFF. CDR3 DNA: TGTGCCAGCAGTTTTCGTAGCGGGAGGTCCTACAATGAGCAGTTCTTC.

This chain uses TRBV2 with TRBJ1-2, with D tentatively TRBD1 (6 bases). This CDR3 is 12 amino acids long. CDR1 SNHLY and CDR2 FYNNEI come from the germline V gene. Trimming left V 11 bases short and J 5 bases short, with 15 bases between. CDR3 in amino acids: CAGRGSGYGYTF. For the CDR3, the DNA is TGTGCCGGGAGGGGGTCTGGATATGGCTACACCTTC.

This chain joins TRBV5-4 and TRBJ2-1, with D possibly matching TRBD1 (5 bases). The V end lost 1 base, the J end lost 10 bases, and 6 bases lay between the germline ends. The CDR3 is 11 amino acids. The V gene's germline CDR1 is SGHNT and CDR2 YYREEE (reference sequence). This CDR3 is CASSLWGEQFF. Here the CDR3 DNA reads TGTGCCAGCAGCTTGTGGGGCGAGCAGTTCTTC.

The V and J genes are TRBV7-8 and TRBJ2-1; TRBD2 is a possible D gene (5 bases). CDR3 length: 12 residues. The germline V gene encodes CDR1 SGHVS and CDR2 FQNEAQ. V was pared by 0 bases and J by 14 bases, with 11 bases between. CDR3 in amino acids: CASSLAGGSKFF. The DNA of the CDR3 is TGTGCCAGCAGCTTAGCCGGCGGGTCTAAGTTCTTC.

Regarding this clonotype: The junction departs from the called germline gene at one end, perhaps through a read error. V gene TRBV6-1 combines with J gene TRBJ1-6; 8 nucleotides line up with TRBD1. The CDR3 consists of 15 residues. CDR1 is MNHNS, CDR2 SASEGT, per germline. CDR3 DNA: TGTGCCAGCAGTGAACAGGGGGCGATTAATTCACCCCCCCACTTT. This encodes CASSEQGAINSPPHF.

This clonotype was detected a few times. The J gene is TRBJ1-1, the V gene TRBV7-2, with no clear D. Germline CDR1 reads SGHTA; CDR2 reads FQGNSA. Trimming left V 5 bases short and J 1 base short, with 17 bases between. There are 16 residues in the CDR3. CDR3 sequence (DNA): TGTGCCAGCAGCCCTAGGAGGAGCGATCAGAACACTGAAGCTTTCTTT. Its translation is CASSPRRSDQNTEAFF.

The V gene is TRBV7-8, the J gene TRBJ1-2; 7 bases are shared with TRBD1. Germline V CDR1 and CDR2: SGHVS, FQNEAQ. The CDR3 sequence is 15 residues long. The V segment lost 5 bases and the J segment 0 bases; nucleotides outside the gene matches: 6. DNA for the CDR3: TGTGCCAGCAGCCTCGGGAGGGGGCCTAACTATGGCTACACCTTC. It is translated as CASSLGRGPNYGYTF.

The CDR3 sequence is CASSASGRAKADTQYF. CDR3 DNA: TGTGCCAGTAGTGCTAGCGGGAGGGCCAAGGCAGATACGCAGTATTTT. The genes are TRBV19 and TRBJ2-3; 12 bases are a match to TRBD2. CDR1 is LNHDA, CDR2 SQIVND, per germline (reference sequence). V gave up 5 bases and J gave up 4 bases; unmatched junction bases: 7. The CDR3 spans 16 residues. Combining the CDR3 with reference TRBV19 and TRBJ2-3 gives the whole variable domain DGGITQSPKYLFRKEGQNVTLSCEQNLNHDAMYWYRQDPGQGLRLIYYSQIVNDFQKGDIAEGYSVSREKKESFPLTVTSAQKNPTAFYLCASSASGRAKADTQYFGPGTRLTVL.

In its sample, this clonotype was seen a few times. The CDR3 coding sequence is TGTGCCATCAGGGACAGTATGGGTAGCAATCAGCCCCAGCATTTT. As protein: CAIRDSMGSNQPQHF. This rearrangement joins TRBV10-3 to TRBJ1-5; D is perhaps TRBD1 (6 bases). The CDR3 is made up of 15 amino acids. The germline V gene encodes CDR1 ENHRY and CDR2 SYGVKD. V lost 6 bases to trimming and J lost 0 bases, with 12 bases between them.

The rearrangement uses TRBV6-1 and TRBJ2-1, with D perhaps TRBD2 (6 bases). The CDR3 spans 15 residues. Trimming cost V 5 bases and J 0 bases, with 11 bases left between them. Germline loops: CDR1 MNHNS, CDR2 SASEGT. The CDR3 nucleotides are TGTGCCAGCAGTCCAAGCGGGCCCTCCTACAATGAGCAGTTCTTC. This translates into CASSPSGPSYNEQFF.

J is TRBJ1-4 and V is TRBV20-1; 7 bases agree with TRBD1. V lost 1 base to trimming and J lost 6 bases; unmatched junction nucleotides: 8. Germline V CDR1 and CDR2: DFQATT, SNEGSKA (reference sequence). The CDR3 spans 15 residues. The CDR3 DNA sequence: TGCAGTGCTAGAGGCTTTGGGACAGCCGATGAAAAACTGTTTTTT. Translation gives CSARGFGTADEKLFF.

The chain joins TRBV28 to TRBJ1-6; D is unresolved. The CDR3 has 14 residues. CDR1 is MDHEN and CDR2 is SYDVKM in the germline V gene. Trimming removed 3 bases from V and 5 bases from J, with 8 bases in between. CDR3 nucleotides: TGTGCCAGCAGTTTCGGGCGGAATAATTCACCCCTCCACTTT. This encodes CASSFGRNNSPLHF.

The gene calls are TRBV6-1 and TRBJ1-5; tentatively, D is TRBD1 (6 bases). Between the trimmed V and J ends, which lost 6 bases and 2 bases, there was a span of 8 bases. This CDR3 has 13 amino acids. Germline V lookup: CDR1 MNHNS, CDR2 SASEGT. The chain's CDR3 is CASRGARNQPQHF. CDR3 bases: TGTGCCAGCAGGGGGGCACGCAATCAGCCCCAGCATTTT.

The chain has TRBV20-1 and TRBJ2-5; 7 bases match TRBD2. The CDR3 contains 14 residues. With 1 base clipped from V and 5 bases from J, the junction kept 7 bases outside the gene matches. Germline V gene sequence: CDR1 DFQATT, CDR2 SNEGSKA (reference sequence). In DNA form, the CDR3 reads TGCAGTGCTAGAGTTGGGAGGGCGACGGAGACCCAGTACTTC. Translation: CSARVGRATETQYF.

V is TRBV7-9 and J is TRBJ1-2; TRBD1 matches 9 bases. Germline CDR1 is SEHNR and CDR2 is FQNEAQ (reference sequence). The CDR3 is 15 amino acids. The trim removed 4 bases at V and 2 bases at J, leaving 5 bases unmatched. CDR3 in DNA: TGTGCCAGCAGCTCGCAGGACAGGGGCAACTATGGCTACACCTTC. Translated: CASSSQDRGNYGYTF.

The chain employs TRBV12-3 or TRBV12-4 and TRBJ2-2; D is undetermined. The CDR3 is made up of 15 amino acids. The V end was cut by 1 base, the J end by 4 bases, with 10 bases between. CDR3 amino acids: CASSLVPGGTGELFF. CDR3 bases: TGTGCCAGCAGTTTAGTACCCGGCGGCACCGGGGAGCTGTTTTTT.

The V gene is TRBV20-1, the J gene TRBJ2-5; no clear D. The CDR3 loop spans 14 amino acids. Trimming took 0 bases from V and 6 from J, leaving 14 bases between them. Germline values: CDR1 DFQATT, CDR2 SNEGSKA (reference sequence). The CDR3 DNA follows: TGCAGTGCTAGAGACAGCCCGGGCTCCAAGACCCAGTACTTC. Its protein is CSARDSPGSKTQYF.

The genes are TRBV19 and TRBJ2-3; D not certain. The length of the CDR3 is 12 residues. In germline, CDR1 is LNHDA, CDR2 SQIVND (reference sequence). V dropped 5 bases and J dropped 9 bases, with 12 bases sitting between them. This chain's CDR3 is CASSSRVSTQYF. The CDR3 DNA reads TGTGCCAGTAGTTCCCGGGTCAGCACGCAGTATTTT.

In its sample, this clonotype was seen a few times. The rearrangement joins TRBV19 to TRBJ1-2, with D tentatively TRBD1 (6 bases). Deletions cut 5 bases from V and 0 bases from J, with 13 bases between. Germline assignment: CDR1 LNHDA and CDR2 SQIVND (reference sequence). The CDR3 is 15 residues long. The CDR3 nucleotides read TGTGCCAGTAGTTCCTGGACAGAAGCTAACTATGGCTACACCTTC. This codes for CASSSWTEANYGYTF.

V gene TRBV28 combines with J gene TRBJ2-7, with TRBD2 matching 10 bases. There are 15 residues in the CDR3. Germline-derived CDR1 and CDR2 are MDHEN and SYDVKM. The J segment lost 4 bases and the V segment lost 2 bases, leaving 5 bases of the junction unmatched. For the CDR3, the DNA is TGTGCCAGCAGTTTAAGGCCTAGCGGGAGATACGAGCAGTACTTC. Its protein product is CASSLRPSGRYEQYF.

This clonotype was picked up one time. V gene TRBV29-1 combines with J gene TRBJ2-5; D unresolved. Per germline, CDR1 SQVTM and CDR2 ANQGSEA. This CDR3 is built from 11 residues. Trimming took 4 bases from V and 3 from J, leaving 6 bases between them. The CDR3 spells CSVGSEETQYF. DNA for the CDR3: TGCAGCGTTGGATCGGAAGAGACCCAGTACTTC.